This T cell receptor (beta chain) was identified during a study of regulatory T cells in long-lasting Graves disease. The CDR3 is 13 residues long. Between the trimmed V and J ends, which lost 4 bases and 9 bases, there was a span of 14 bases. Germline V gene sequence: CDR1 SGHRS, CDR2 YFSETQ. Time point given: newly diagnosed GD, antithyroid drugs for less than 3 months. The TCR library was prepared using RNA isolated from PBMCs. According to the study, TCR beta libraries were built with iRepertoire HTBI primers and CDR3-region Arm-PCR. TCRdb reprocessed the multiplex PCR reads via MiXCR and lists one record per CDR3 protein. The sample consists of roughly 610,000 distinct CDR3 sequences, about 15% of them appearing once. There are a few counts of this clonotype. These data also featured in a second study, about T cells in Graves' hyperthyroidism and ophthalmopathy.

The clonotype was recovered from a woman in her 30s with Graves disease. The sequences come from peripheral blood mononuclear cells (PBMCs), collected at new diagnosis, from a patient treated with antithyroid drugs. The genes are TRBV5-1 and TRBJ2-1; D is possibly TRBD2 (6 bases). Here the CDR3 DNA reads TGCGCCAGCAGCAGGACTGTGGGGGGTGAGCAGTTCTTC. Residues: CASSRTVGGEQFF.